The rows below give T cell receptor beta chains drawn from one sample of a study of T cell repertoires in cytomegalovirus infection. MiXCR was run by TCRdb on the reads, yielding one entry per CDR3 protein. The sample lists approximately 470,000 distinct CDR3 sequences, approximately 40% seen once, with 35% to 50% in the top ten. The antigens for these receptors are not known. The source material was cultured PBMCs, sampled from culture after CMV antigen stimulation. The receptors originated from a human donor in good health (CMV status not recorded). Some clones in this sample may be carry-over from other donors' samples. Both conserved end residues are part of each CDR3. D genes are given only for firm matches. The listing skips clone size in some rows; elsewhere it reads once, few, many or a size class.

cdr3_nt cdr3_aa j_call clone_size v_call d_call
TGTGCCAGCAGTTTTGCAGGGGCGCGTCAGCCCCAGCATTTT CASSFAGARQPQHF TRBJ1-5 once TRBV12-3/TRBV12-4 NA
TGTGCCAGCAACCCCTCCGGGACAGCGTCCTACGAGCAGTACTTC CASNPSGTASYEQYF TRBJ2-7 few TRBV28 TRBD1
TGTGCCAGCAGTTTTGGTTCCCCTAGCGGGAGTGGAGATACGCAGTATTTT CASSFGSPSGSGDTQYF TRBJ2-3 few TRBV12-3/TRBV12-4 TRBD2
TGTGCCAGCAGTTTAGACTTCGGGACAGGGTTAAGGGACACTGAAGCTTTCTTT CASSLDFGTGLRDTEAFF TRBJ1-1 NA TRBV12-3/TRBV12-4 TRBD1
TGTGCCAGCAGCATATTTGGCGGGCAGGGCACCGGGGAGCTGTTTTTT CASSIFGGQGTGELFF TRBJ2-2 NA TRBV11-3 NA
TGTGCCACTATGGGACTAGCTCTCTCAGATACGCAGTATTTT CATMGLALSDTQYF TRBJ2-3 NA TRBV28 TRBD2
TGTGCCAGCAGCTTACGATCCCCTCTTAGCGGCCATGCGGAGCAGTACTTC CASSLRSPLSGHAEQYF TRBJ2-7 NA TRBV7-8 NA
TGTGCCAGCAGCTCCTCTGGAGTCAGGGGAATAGAAGCGACGCAGTATTTT CASSSSGVRGIEATQYF TRBJ2-3 few TRBV7-2 NA
TGTGCCAGCAGCACAGTCGTCGGTCGTTGGGGTGAAAAACTGTTTTTT CASSTVVGRWGEKLFF TRBJ1-4 few TRBV14 NA
TGCGCCAGCAGCCACGATAGACAGGGATCATATAGCAATCAGCCCCAGCATTTT CASSHDRQGSYSNQPQHF TRBJ1-5 NA TRBV4-1 TRBD1
TGTGCCAGCAGGACATCGGAGGGCAGGGCAGGAACTGAAGCTTTCTTT CASRTSEGRAGTEAFF TRBJ1-1 NA TRBV11-2 NA
TGTGCCAGCAGCCACGAGCGGGGCCGTTACAATGAGCAGTTCTTC CASSHERGRYNEQFF TRBJ2-1 NA TRBV5-8 TRBD2
TGTGCCAGCAGCTTAAGACCCCAAGAGACCCAGTACTTC CASSLRPQETQYF TRBJ2-5 many TRBV7-2 NA
TGTGCCAGCAGCTTAGTCCCCACAGGGGGTTATCAGCCCCAGCATTTT CASSLVPTGGYQPQHF TRBJ1-5 NA TRBV7-8 TRBD1
TGTGCCAGCAGTCTCCGGACAGCCTACTCTGGGGCCAACGTCCTGACTTTC CASSLRTAYSGANVLTF TRBJ2-6 once TRBV6-1 NA
TGTGCCAGCAGTCATAGGACAGGGATCGATGAGCAGTTCTTC CASSHRTGIDEQFF TRBJ2-1 NA TRBV28 TRBD1
TGTGCCAGCAGCAAAGACCCGGAGGCTCAAACCATATATTTT CASSKDPEAQTIYF TRBJ1-3 few TRBV7-2 NA
TGTGCCAGCAGTTTTCGCCCCCTTGGGGACCCCCAGTTCTTC CASSFRPLGDPQFF TRBJ2-1 few TRBV12-3/TRBV12-4 NA
TGTGCCAGCAGTCCCGACGGGGTGGGGGATGAGCAGTTCTTC CASSPDGVGDEQFF TRBJ2-1 NA TRBV12-3/TRBV12-4 NA
TGCGCCAGCAGCCACCACTCGACAGGAGCCTCTGGAAACACCATATATTTT CASSHHSTGASGNTIYF TRBJ1-3 few TRBV4-1 NA
TGTGCCAGCAGCTTAAGCGGCGTGAGCTCCTATAATTCACCCCTCCACTTT CASSLSGVSSYNSPLHF TRBJ1-6 few TRBV7-6 NA
TGTGCCAGCAGTTCCCCCTCCAGGGGGCCCCAGCATTTT CASSSPSRGPQHF TRBJ1-5 NA TRBV12-3/TRBV12-4 NA
TGTGCCAGCAGTTTTGCGGGGGGGAACAATGAGCAGTTCTTC CASSFAGGNNEQFF TRBJ2-1 few TRBV27 TRBD2
TGCAGCGTTGCGTATACAAATGGCTACACCTTC CSVAYTNGYTF TRBJ1-2 NA TRBV29-1 NA
TGTGCCAGCTCACCGCATTTGGCCCGCGGAGATACGCAGTATTTT CASSPHLARGDTQYF TRBJ2-3 few TRBV18 NA
TGTGCCAGTAGTCCCGCGGGACAGGGAGGGACCGGGGAGCTGTTTTTT CASSPAGQGGTGELFF TRBJ2-2 NA TRBV19 TRBD1
TGTGCCAGCAGCTTGACTAGCGGGAGCGAGCAGTACTTC CASSLTSGSEQYF TRBJ2-7 NA TRBV5-6 TRBD2
TGTGCCAGCAGTTACTCGGGGCAGGGCTATGGCTACACCTTC CASSYSGQGYGYTF TRBJ1-2 few TRBV6-5 NA
TGTGCCAGCAGCTTAGATTCCAAGACCTACGAGCAGTACTTC CASSLDSKTYEQYF TRBJ2-7 NA TRBV7-2 NA
TGCAGTGCTAGAGGGGGAGCGGGGGGCACAGATACGCAGTATTTT CSARGGAGGTDTQYF TRBJ2-3 NA TRBV20-1 TRBD2
TGTGCCAGCAGTGAAGAAGCACGCACCGGGGAGCTGTTTTTT CASSEEARTGELFF TRBJ2-2 NA TRBV2 NA
TGTGCCAGCAGCACAACCGGGACACCCATCTTC CASSTTGTPIF TRBJ2-7 few TRBV7-4 NA
TGTGCCAGCAGTGAAGCTGCCTACCGGGGCGGTACGCAGTATTTT CASSEAAYRGGTQYF TRBJ2-3 few TRBV6-1 NA
TGTGCCAGCAGCCAAGTACAGGGTGACACTGAAGCTTTCTTT CASSQVQGDTEAFF TRBJ1-1 NA TRBV14 NA
TGTGCCAGCAGGGGGATAGGGGGCAATCAGCCCCAGCATTTT CASRGIGGNQPQHF TRBJ1-5 NA TRBV7-2 NA
TGTGCCAGCAGTGAAGGGACATCACCCCTGGCAGATACGCAGTATTTT CASSEGTSPLADTQYF TRBJ2-3 NA TRBV6-1 NA